One sample yielded the 16 T cell receptor beta chains listed below, sequenced in a study of blood T cell repertoires in COVID-19. Data came from immunoSEQ multiplex PCR; TCRdb stores just in-frame clones and leaves some out. Of some 300,000 clones listed, about 88% are singletons. The sequencing sample was made of peripheral blood. These TCRs come from a man between 65 and 80 years old with acute or convalescent COVID-19.

The chain carries TRBV6-5 and TRBJ2-3, with D unclear. Germline assignment: CDR1 MNHEY and CDR2 SVGAGI. This CDR3 has 13 amino acids. V dropped 8 bases and J dropped 1 base, with 10 bases sitting between them. CDR3 in amino acids: CASLTAGTDTQYF. In DNA, the CDR3 is TGTGCCAGCCTAACGGCGGGCACAGATACGCAGTATTTT.

This clone was recorded only once. CDR3 in amino acids: CASSENRAFSGNTIYF. The CDR3 DNA is TGTGCCAGCAGTGAAAACAGGGCCTTCTCTGGAAACACCATATATTTT. The chain is built from TRBV2 and TRBJ1-3, with a possible D match to TRBD1 (6 bases). V shed 2 bases and J shed 0 bases, with 11 bases lying between them. Germline assignment: CDR1 SNHLY and CDR2 FYNNEI. The CDR3 runs to 16 residues.

The chain joins TRBV18 to TRBJ2-7, with D perhaps matching TRBD1 (6 bases). The CDR3 is 13 amino acids. V lost 2 bases and J lost 7, with 12 bases in between. Germline V CDR1 and CDR2: KGHSH, LQKENI. The CDR3, as DNA: TGTGCCAGCTCACCAACAGGGTTAGGGGAGCAGTACTTC. Its protein product is CASSPTGLGEQYF. Full variable domain (rest looked up from reference TRBV18 and TRBJ2-7): NAGVMQNPRHLVRRRGQEARLRCSPMKGHSHVYWYRQLPEEGLKFMVYLQKENIIDESGMPKERFSAEFPKEGPSILRIQQVVRGDSAAYFCASSPTGLGEQYFGPGTRLTVT.

This clone was recorded a few times. This chain links TRBV2 with TRBJ1-3, with TRBD1 matching over 7 bases. The CDR3 consists of 17 residues. The V gene's germline CDR1 is SNHLY and CDR2 FYNNEI. V dropped 4 bases and J dropped 3; count of bases not matched to a gene: 12. This CDR3 is CASSAGTVGHFGNTIYF. DNA of the CDR3: TGTGCCAGCAGTGCGGGGACAGTCGGGCATTTTGGAAACACCATATATTTT.

This clone ranks as medium-sized. V gene TRBV7-6 combines with J gene TRBJ2-5; D is unresolved. Germline loops: CDR1 SGHVS, CDR2 FNYEAQ. V dropped 1 base and J dropped 3 bases, with 9 bases sitting between them. This CDR3 contains 14 residues. The CDR3 loop is CASSLVPVEETQYF. The CDR3 nucleotides read TGTGCCAGCAGCTTAGTCCCGGTCGAAGAGACCCAGTACTTC. Based on the CDR3 plus reference TRBV7-6 and TRBJ2-5, the full variable domain is GAGVSQSPRYKVTKRGQDVALRCDPISGHVSLYWYRQALGQGPEFLTYFNYEAQQDKSGLPNDRFSAERPEGSISTLTIQRTEQRDSAMYRCASSLVPVEETQYFGPGTRLLVL.

The rearrangement links TRBV5-5 to TRBJ2-1, with 8 nucleotides matching TRBD1. Germline values: CDR1 SGHKS, CDR2 YYEKEE (reference sequence). With V trimmed by 4 bases and J by 8 bases, 11 bases remained unmatched. The CDR3 has 15 amino acids. The CDR3 coding sequence is TGTGCCAGCAGCCCACCTAGGACAGGGTCCGATGAGCAGTTCTTC. Residues: CASSPPRTGSDEQFF.

The V and J genes are TRBV6-2 or TRBV6-3 and TRBJ2-7; TRBD1 aligns across 8 bases. V lost 2 bases and J lost 2; bases outside the gene matches: 5. The CDR3 length is 15 residues. CDR1 and CDR2 from the germline V gene are MNHEY and SVGEGT. Here the CDR3 reads CASSYTTGGPYEQYF. The CDR3 bases are TGTGCCAGCAGTTACACTACAGGGGGGCCCTACGAGCAGTACTTC.

The rearrangement joins TRBV3-1 (or the pseudogene TRBV3-2) to TRBJ2-3; tentative D call: TRBD1 (6 bases). Germline CDR1 LGHDT, CDR2 YNNKEL (reference sequence). V dropped 8 bases and J dropped 5 bases, with 17 bases sitting between them. The CDR3 totals 14 residues. The CDR3 sequence is CASCIQGFGDTQYF. CDR3 in DNA: TGTGCCAGCTGCATACAGGGATTCGGAGATACGCAGTATTTT.

This clone occurred once. The genes are TRBV7-2 and TRBJ2-1; 9 bases agree with TRBD2. CDR1 and CDR2 (germline): SGHTA, FQGNSA. The CDR3 contains 16 residues. V lost 5 bases, J lost 3 bases, and 8 bases stayed unmatched. CDR3 sequence (DNA): TGTGCCAGCAGCCCCGTCGCGGGGGGGCACTACAATGAGCAGTTCTTC. As protein: CASSPVAGGHYNEQFF. Filled out from reference TRBV7-2 and TRBJ2-1, the complete variable domain reads GAGVSQSPSNKVTEKGKDVELRCDPISGHTALYWYRQSLGQGLEFLIYFQGNSAPDKSGLPSDRFSAERTGGSVSTLTIQRTQQEDSAVYLCASSPVAGGHYNEQFFGPGTRLTVL.

The V and J genes are TRBV9 and TRBJ2-3; unclear D gene. This CDR3 comprises 13 residues. The V end lost 0 bases, the J end lost 2 bases, and 4 bases lay between the germline ends. Looked up from germline, CDR1 is SGDLS and CDR2 is YYNGEE. DNA for the CDR3: TGTGCCAGCAGCGTAGCCAACACAGATACGCAGTATTTT. As protein: CASSVANTDTQYF.

The chain joins TRBV9 to TRBJ2-3; no clear D gene. Trimming removed 3 bases from V and 5 bases from J, with 16 bases in between. The CDR3 consists of 15 residues. Germline loops: CDR1 SGDLS, CDR2 YYNGEE. CDR3 nucleotides: TGTGCCAGCAGCGATCCGGGTTCCACGCGAGATACGCAGTATTTT. This gives the protein CASSDPGSTRDTQYF.

The genes are TRBV30 and TRBJ1-5; D remains unclear. The CDR3 loop spans 13 amino acids. The V and J ends lost 2 bases and 6 bases respectively, with 11 bases between them. Germline V gene data show CDR1 as GTSNPN and CDR2 as SVGIG (reference sequence). The CDR3, as DNA: TGTGCCTGGAGTAACAGTCTGGGTCAGCCCCAGCATTTT. Its protein is CAWSNSLGQPQHF. The full variable domain, rest sourced from reference TRBV30 and TRBJ1-5, is SQTIHQWPATLVQPVGSPLSLECTVEGTSNPNLYWYRQAAGRGLQLLFYSVGIGQISSEVPQNLSASRPQDRQFILSSKKLLLSDSGFYLCAWSNSLGQPQHFGDGTRLSIL.

In DNA form, the CDR3 reads TGCGCCAGCAGCCAAGATGCCCGCCGACTAGTGAGCGGCACAGATACGCAGTATTTT. Translating it yields CASSQDARRLVSGTDTQYF. The chain has TRBV4-3 and TRBJ2-3, with D maybe TRBD2 (6 bases). CDR3 length: 19 residues. Germline lookup yields CDR1 LGHNA and CDR2 YSLEER. V shed 0 bases and J shed 1 base, with 20 bases lying between them.

The chain joins TRBV10-3 to TRBJ1-3, with 7 bases fitting TRBD1. From germline, CDR1 is ENHRY and CDR2 SYGVKD. The CDR3 runs to 15 residues. Trimming took 3 bases from V and 2 from J; bases not matched to a gene: 4. The chain's CDR3 is CAISDFQGAGNTIYF. The CDR3, as DNA: TGTGCCATCAGTGATTTCCAGGGGGCTGGAAACACCATATATTTT.

The gene calls are TRBV28 and TRBJ1-1; perhaps TRBD1 as D (5 bases). The ends were cut back, 3 bases at V and 4 bases at J, with 15 bases in the middle. Germline V gene data show CDR1 as MDHEN and CDR2 as SYDVKM. The CDR3 has 15 amino acids. The CDR3 bases are TGTGCCAGCAGTTTTTTTCGGGGGAGGTCCACTGAAGCTTTCTTT. It is translated as CASSFFRGRSTEAFF.

The chain recombines TRBV28 with TRBJ2-1, with 13 bases aligning to TRBD2. This CDR3 is built from 13 residues. V was pared by 8 bases and J by 8 bases, with 3 bases of the junction left unmatched. From germline, CDR1 is MDHEN and CDR2 SYDVKM. The CDR3 spells CASWTSGRDEQFF. The CDR3 bases are TGTGCCAGCTGGACTAGCGGGAGAGATGAGCAGTTCTTC.